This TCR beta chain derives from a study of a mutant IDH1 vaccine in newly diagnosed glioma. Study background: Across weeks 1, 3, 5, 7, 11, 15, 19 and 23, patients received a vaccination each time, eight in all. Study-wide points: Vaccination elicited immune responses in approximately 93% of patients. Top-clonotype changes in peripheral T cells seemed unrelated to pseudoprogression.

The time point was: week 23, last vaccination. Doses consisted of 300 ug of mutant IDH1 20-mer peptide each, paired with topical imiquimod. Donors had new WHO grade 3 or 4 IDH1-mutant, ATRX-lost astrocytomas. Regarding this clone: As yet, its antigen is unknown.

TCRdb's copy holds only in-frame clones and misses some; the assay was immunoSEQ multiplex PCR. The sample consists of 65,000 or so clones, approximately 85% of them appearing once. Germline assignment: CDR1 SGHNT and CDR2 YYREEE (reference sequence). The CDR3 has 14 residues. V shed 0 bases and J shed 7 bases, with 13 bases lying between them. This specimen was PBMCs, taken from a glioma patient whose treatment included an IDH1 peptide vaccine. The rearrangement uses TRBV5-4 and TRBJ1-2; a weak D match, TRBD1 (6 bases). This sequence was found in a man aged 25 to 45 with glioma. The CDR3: CASSLGPTGFGYTF. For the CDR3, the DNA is TGTGCCAGCAGCTTGGGCCCCACAGGGTTTGGCTACACCTTC.